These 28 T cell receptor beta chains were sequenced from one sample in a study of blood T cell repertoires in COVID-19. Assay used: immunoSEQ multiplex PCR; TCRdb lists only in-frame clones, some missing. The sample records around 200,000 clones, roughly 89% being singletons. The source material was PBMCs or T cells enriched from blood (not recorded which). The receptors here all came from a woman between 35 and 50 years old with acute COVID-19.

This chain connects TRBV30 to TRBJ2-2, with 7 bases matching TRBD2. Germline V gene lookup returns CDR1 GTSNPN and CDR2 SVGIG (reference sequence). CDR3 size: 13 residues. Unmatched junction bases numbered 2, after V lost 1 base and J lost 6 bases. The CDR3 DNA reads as TGTGCCTGGAGTGAAGGGAGGGCCGGGGAGCTGTTTTTT. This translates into CAWSEGRAGELFF. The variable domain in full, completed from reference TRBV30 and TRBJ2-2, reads SQTIHQWPATLVQPVGSPLSLECTVEGTSNPNLYWYRQAAGRGLQLLFYSVGIGQISSEVPQNLSASRPQDRQFILSSKKLLLSDSGFYLCAWSEGRAGELFFGEGSRLTVL.

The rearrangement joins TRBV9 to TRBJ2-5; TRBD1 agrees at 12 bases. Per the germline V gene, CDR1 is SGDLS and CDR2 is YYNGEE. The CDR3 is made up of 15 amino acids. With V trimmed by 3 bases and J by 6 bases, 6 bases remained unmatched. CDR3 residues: CASSATGTGGQTQYF. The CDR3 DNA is TGTGCCAGCAGCGCCACCGGGACAGGGGGCCAGACCCAGTACTTC.

The CDR3 sequence: CASSLGRGARETQYF. Written as DNA, the CDR3 is TGTGCCAGCAGCTTGGGACGGGGGGCAAGAGAGACCCAGTACTTC. The genes are TRBV5-8 and TRBJ2-5; D may be TRBD2 (7 bases). The CDR3 totals 15 residues. CDR1 and CDR2 from the germline V gene are SGHTS and YDEGEE. V lost 0 bases and J lost 4, with 13 bases in between.

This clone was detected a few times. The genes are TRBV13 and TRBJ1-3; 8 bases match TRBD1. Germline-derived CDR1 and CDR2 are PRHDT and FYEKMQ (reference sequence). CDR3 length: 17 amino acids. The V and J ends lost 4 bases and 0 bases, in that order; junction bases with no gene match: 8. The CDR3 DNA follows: TGTGCCAGCAGCTCCCTTTGGACAGGGAGCTCTGGAAACACCATATATTTT. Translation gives CASSSLWTGSSGNTIYF.

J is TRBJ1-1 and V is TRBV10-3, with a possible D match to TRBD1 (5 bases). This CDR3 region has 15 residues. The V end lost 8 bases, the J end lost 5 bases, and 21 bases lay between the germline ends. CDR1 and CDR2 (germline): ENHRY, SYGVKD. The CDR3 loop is CAIANQVGGGTEAFF. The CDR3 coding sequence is TGTGCCATCGCCAATCAGGTGGGGGGTGGGACTGAAGCTTTCTTT.

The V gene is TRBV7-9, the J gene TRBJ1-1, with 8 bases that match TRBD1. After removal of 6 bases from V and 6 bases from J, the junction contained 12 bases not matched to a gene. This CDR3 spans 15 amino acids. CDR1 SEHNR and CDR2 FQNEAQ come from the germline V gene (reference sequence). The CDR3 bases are TGTGCCAGCAGAGCATCCACGGGACAGGCAGCTGAAGCTTTCTTT. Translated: CASRASTGQAAEAFF.

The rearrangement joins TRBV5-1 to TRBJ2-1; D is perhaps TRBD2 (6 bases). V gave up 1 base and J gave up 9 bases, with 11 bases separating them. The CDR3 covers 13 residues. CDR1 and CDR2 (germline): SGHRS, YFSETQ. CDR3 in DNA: TGCGCCAGCAGCTTGCTTACTAGCAGTGAGCAGTTCTTC. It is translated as CASSLLTSSEQFF.

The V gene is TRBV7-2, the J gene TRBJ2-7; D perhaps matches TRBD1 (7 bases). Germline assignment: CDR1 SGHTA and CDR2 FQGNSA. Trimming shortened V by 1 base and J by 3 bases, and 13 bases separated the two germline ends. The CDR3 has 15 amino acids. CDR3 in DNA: TGTGCCAGCAGCTTAGGCGCAGGGGGAGGCTACGAGCAGTACGTC. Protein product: CASSLGAGGGYEQYV.

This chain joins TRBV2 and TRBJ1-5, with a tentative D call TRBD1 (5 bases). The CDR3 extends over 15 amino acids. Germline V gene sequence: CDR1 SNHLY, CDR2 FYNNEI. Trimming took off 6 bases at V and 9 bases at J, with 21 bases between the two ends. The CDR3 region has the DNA TGTGCCAGCAGGACGGGGGTTTTTCCCGCCGGGCCCCAGCATTTT. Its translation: CASRTGVFPAGPQHF.

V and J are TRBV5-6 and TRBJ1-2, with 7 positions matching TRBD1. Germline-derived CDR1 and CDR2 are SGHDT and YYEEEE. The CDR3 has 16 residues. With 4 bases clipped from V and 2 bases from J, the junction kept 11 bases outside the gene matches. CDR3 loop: CASSLTPGQLNYGYTF. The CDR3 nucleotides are TGTGCCAGCAGCCTGACCCCGGGACAGCTAAACTATGGCTACACCTTC. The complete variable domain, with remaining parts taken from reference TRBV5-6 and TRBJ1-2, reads DAGVTQSPTHLIKTRGQQVTLRCSPKSGHDTVSWYQQALGQGPQFIFQYYEEEERQRGNFPDRFSGHQFPNYSSELNVNALLLGDSALYLCASSLTPGQLNYGYTFGSGTRLTVV.

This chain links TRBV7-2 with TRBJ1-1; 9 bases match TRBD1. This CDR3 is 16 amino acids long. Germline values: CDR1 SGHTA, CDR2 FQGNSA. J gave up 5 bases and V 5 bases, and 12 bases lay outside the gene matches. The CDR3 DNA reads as TGTGCCAGCAGCCTCGGATCCGGGACAGGGAGGACTGAAGCTTTCTTT. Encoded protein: CASSLGSGTGRTEAFF. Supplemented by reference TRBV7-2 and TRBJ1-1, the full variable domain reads GAGVSQSPSNKVTEKGKDVELRCDPISGHTALYWYRQSLGQGLEFLIYFQGNSAPDKSGLPSDRFSAERTGGSVSTLTIQRTQQEDSAVYLCASSLGSGTGRTEAFFGQGTRLTVV.

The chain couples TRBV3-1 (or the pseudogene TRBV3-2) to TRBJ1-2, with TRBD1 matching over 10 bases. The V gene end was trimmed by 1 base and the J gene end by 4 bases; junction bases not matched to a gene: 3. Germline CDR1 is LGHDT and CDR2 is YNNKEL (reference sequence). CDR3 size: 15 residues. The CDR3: CASSQAWTGGYGYTF. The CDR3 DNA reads TGTGCCAGCAGCCAAGCTTGGACAGGGGGCTATGGCTACACCTTC.

The CDR3, as DNA: TGTGCCAGCAGAACCGGGAAGGATGGCTACACCTTC. It translates to CASRTGKDGYTF. The chain uses TRBV6-5 and TRBJ1-2; D gene unclear. The CDR3 length is 12 residues. Trimming left V 6 bases short and J 6 bases short, with 11 bases between. CDR1 and CDR2 (germline): MNHEY, SVGAGI.

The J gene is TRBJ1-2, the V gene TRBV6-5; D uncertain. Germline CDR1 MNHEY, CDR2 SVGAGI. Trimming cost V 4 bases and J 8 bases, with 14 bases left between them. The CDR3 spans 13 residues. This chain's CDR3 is CASSSTDAGGYTF. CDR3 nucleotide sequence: TGTGCCAGCAGTTCCACGGACGCGGGCGGCTACACCTTC.

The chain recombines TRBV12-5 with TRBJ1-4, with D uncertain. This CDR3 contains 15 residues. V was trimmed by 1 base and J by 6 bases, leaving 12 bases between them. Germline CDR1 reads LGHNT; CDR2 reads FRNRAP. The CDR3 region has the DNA TGTGCTAGTGGTTTGGCCCGAGAGGTAGATGAAAAACTGTTTTTT. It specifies CASGLAREVDEKLFF.

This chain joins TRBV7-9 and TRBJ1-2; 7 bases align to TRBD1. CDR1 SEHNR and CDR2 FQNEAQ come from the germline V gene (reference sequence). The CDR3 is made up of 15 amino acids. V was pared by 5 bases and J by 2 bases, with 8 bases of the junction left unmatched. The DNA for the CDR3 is TGTGCCAGCAGCGCGGGACAGTTTGCCAACTATGGCTACACCTTC. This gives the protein CASSAGQFANYGYTF.

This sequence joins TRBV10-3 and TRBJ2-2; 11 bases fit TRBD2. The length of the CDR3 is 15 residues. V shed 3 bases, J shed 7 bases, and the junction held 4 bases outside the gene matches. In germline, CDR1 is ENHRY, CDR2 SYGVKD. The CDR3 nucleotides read TGTGCCATCAGTGATCTAGCGGGGGGTATCGGGGAGCTGTTTTTT. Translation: CAISDLAGGIGELFF.

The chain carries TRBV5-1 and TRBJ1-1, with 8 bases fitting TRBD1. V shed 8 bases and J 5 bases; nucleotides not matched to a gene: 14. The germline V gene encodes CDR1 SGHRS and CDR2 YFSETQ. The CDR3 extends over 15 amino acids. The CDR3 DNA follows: TGCGCCAGTGGCGAAACAGGGGGAGGAAAAACTGAAGCTTTCTTT. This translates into CASGETGGGKTEAFF. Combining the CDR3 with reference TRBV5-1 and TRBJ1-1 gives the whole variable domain KAGVTQTPRYLIKTRGQQVTLSCSPISGHRSVSWYQQTPGQGLQFLFEYFSETQRNKGNFPGRFSGRQFSNSRSEMNVSTLELGDSALYLCASGETGGGKTEAFFGQGTRLTVV.

The CDR3 nucleotides read TGTGCCAGCAGTCCCTATGACAGGGAGTGGGATGGCTACACCTTC. Translated, it gives CASSPYDREWDGYTF. V is TRBV27 and J is TRBJ1-2, with 7 bases lining up with TRBD1. The length of the CDR3 is 15 residues. Germline CDR1 and CDR2: MNHEY and SMNVEV (reference sequence). The trim removed 5 bases at V and 6 bases at J, leaving 12 bases unmatched.

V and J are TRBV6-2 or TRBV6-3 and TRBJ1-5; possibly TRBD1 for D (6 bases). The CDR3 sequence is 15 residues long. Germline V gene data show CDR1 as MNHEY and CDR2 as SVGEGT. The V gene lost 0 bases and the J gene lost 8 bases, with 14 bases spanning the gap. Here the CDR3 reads CASSYSNRALKPQHF. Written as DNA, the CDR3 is TGTGCCAGCAGTTACTCGAACAGGGCCCTGAAGCCCCAGCATTTT.

The CDR3 DNA follows: TGCGCCAGCAGCTCGGGACAGGTAAACACTGAAGCTTTCTTT. Its protein is CASSSGQVNTEAFF. V and J are TRBV5-1 and TRBJ1-1; 8 bases are a match to TRBD1. CDR3 length equals 14 residues. From germline, CDR1 is SGHRS and CDR2 YFSETQ. The junction had 3 bases not matched to a gene; V was cut back by 3 bases and J by 2 bases.

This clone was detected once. The CDR3 is CASSWTTGMEYEQYF. The CDR3 DNA sequence: TGCGCCAGCAGCTGGACGACAGGGATGGAGTACGAGCAGTACTTC. The rearrangement links TRBV5-1 to TRBJ2-7; TRBD1 matches at 7 bases. Trimming took 3 bases from V and 4 from J; bases not matched to a gene: 10. The CDR3 runs to 15 residues. The V gene's germline CDR1 is SGHRS and CDR2 YFSETQ.

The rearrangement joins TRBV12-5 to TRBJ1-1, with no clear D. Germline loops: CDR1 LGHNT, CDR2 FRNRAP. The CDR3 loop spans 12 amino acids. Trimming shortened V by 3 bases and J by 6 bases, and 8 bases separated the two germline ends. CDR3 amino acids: CASGFGGSEAFF. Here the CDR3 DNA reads TGTGCTAGTGGTTTCGGCGGGTCTGAAGCTTTCTTT.

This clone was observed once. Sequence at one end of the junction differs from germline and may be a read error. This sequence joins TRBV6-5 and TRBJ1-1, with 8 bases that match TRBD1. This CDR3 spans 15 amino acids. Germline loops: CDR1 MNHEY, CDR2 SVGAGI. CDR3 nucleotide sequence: TGTGCCAGCAGGCCTAGAACAGGGGGGAACGCTGAAGCTTTCTTT. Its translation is CASRPRTGGNAEAFF.

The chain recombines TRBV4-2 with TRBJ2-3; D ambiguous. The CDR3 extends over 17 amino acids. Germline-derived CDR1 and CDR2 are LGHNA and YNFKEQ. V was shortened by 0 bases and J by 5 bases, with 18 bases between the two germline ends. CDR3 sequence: CASSQEGLKSREDTQYF. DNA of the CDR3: TGTGCCAGCAGCCAAGAGGGCCTTAAGTCGAGAGAAGATACGCAGTATTTT.

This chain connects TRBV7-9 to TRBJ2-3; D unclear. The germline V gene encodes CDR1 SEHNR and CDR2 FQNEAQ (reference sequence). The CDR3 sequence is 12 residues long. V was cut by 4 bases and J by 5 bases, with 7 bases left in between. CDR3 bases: TGTGCCAGCAGCTCTAATAGAGATACGCAGTATTTT. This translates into CASSSNRDTQYF.

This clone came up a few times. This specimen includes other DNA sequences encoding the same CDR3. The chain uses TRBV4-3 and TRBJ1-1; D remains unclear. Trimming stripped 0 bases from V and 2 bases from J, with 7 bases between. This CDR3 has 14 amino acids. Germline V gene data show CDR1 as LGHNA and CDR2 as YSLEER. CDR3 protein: CASSQDLRNTEAFF. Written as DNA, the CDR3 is TGCGCCAGCAGCCAAGATCTCAGAAACACTGAAGCTTTCTTT.

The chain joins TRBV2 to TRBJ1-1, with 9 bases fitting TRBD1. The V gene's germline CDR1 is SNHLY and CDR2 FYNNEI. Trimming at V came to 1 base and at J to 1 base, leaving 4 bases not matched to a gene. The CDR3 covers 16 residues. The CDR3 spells CASSEGPGQGNTEAFF. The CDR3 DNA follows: TGTGCCAGCAGTGAAGGTCCGGGACAGGGGAACACTGAAGCTTTCTTT.